Listed here are 22 T cell receptor beta chains from one sample, sequenced in a study of chemoradiotherapy in HPV16-positive cancers. Data came from immunoSEQ multiplex PCR; TCRdb stores just in-frame clones and leaves some out. The data show approximately 15,000 clones, about nine tenths seen once. The input for sequencing was tumor tissue, taken from a patient who underwent chemoradiotherapy. Source of these receptors: a human donor with HPV-associated anogenital cancer.

The rearrangement links TRBV5-1 to TRBJ2-3; D not certain. Between the trimmed V and J ends, which lost 2 bases and 0 bases, there was a span of 4 bases. The CDR3 is 13 residues long. The germline V gene encodes CDR1 SGHRS and CDR2 YFSETQ. CDR3 coding DNA: TGCGCCAGCAGCTTTAGTAGCACAGATACGCAGTATTTT. This codes for CASSFSSTDTQYF.

CDR3: CASSFGQNAYEQYF. DNA of the CDR3: TGTGCCAGCAGCTTTGGACAGAACGCCTACGAGCAGTACTTC. This chain uses TRBV5-4 with TRBJ2-7; a weak D match, TRBD1 (6 bases). CDR1 is SGHNT, CDR2 YYREEE, per germline (reference sequence). V was clipped by 2 bases and J by 2 bases, with 11 bases between them. The CDR3 is made up of 14 amino acids.

This chain links TRBV21-1 with TRBJ1-2; the table calls TRBD1, which could not be checked here. TRBV21-1 is marked as a pseudogene. There are 15 residues in the CDR3. Here the CDR3 DNA reads TGTGCCAGCGCTCTACAATTCCCAGGGGGCTGTGGCTACACCTTC. Translated, it gives CASALQFPGGCGYTF.

This sequence joins TRBV5-1 and TRBJ2-7; TRBD2 matches 8 bases. V was pared by 4 bases and J by 2 bases, with 8 bases of the junction left unmatched. From germline, CDR1 is SGHRS and CDR2 YFSETQ. The CDR3 has 15 amino acids. The CDR3, as DNA: TGCGCCAGCAGCGTGAGACTAGCGAAACCCTACGAGCAGTACTTC. As protein: CASSVRLAKPYEQYF.

The chain carries TRBV6-5 and TRBJ1-1; TRBD1 is a possible D gene (5 bases). Trimming left V 3 bases short and J 1 base short, with 12 bases between. Germline CDR1 and CDR2: MNHEY and SVGAGI. The CDR3 runs to 15 residues. The CDR3 loop is CASSYLGTENTEAFF. The CDR3 nucleotides read TGTGCCAGCAGTTATCTCGGGACCGAGAACACTGAAGCTTTCTTT.

This chain joins TRBV6-1 and TRBJ1-4; TRBD1 aligns across 8 bases. This CDR3 contains 15 residues. The V gene end was trimmed by 7 bases and the J gene end by 7 bases; junction bases not matched to a gene: 11. Per the germline V gene, CDR1 is MNHNS and CDR2 is SASEGT. CDR3: CASKFGQGDLEKLFF. CDR3 sequence (DNA): TGTGCCAGCAAGTTTGGACAGGGAGATCTTGAAAAACTGTTTTTT.

This clone came up once. The gene calls are TRBV4-2 and TRBJ2-1; 7 bases fit TRBD2. This CDR3 contains 18 residues. The V gene's germline CDR1 is LGHNA and CDR2 YNFKEQ. J lost 4 bases, V lost 4 bases, and 16 bases had no gene match. In nucleotides, the CDR3 is TGTGCCAGCAGCCGGGTCTTAGATCGGACTAGTCTGTACAATGAGCAGTTCTTC. Translating it yields CASSRVLDRTSLYNEQFF.

This rearrangement joins TRBV18 to TRBJ1-5; tentatively, D is TRBD1 (5 bases). Germline lookup yields CDR1 KGHSH and CDR2 LQKENI. V lost 6 bases to trimming and J lost 9 bases, with 12 bases between them. This CDR3 spans 12 amino acids. The CDR3: CASSRPQGPQHF. In DNA form, the CDR3 reads TGTGCCAGCTCCCGGCCTCAGGGGCCCCAGCATTTT.

V usage is TRBV30 and J usage is TRBJ1-1; D call uncertain. Germline assignment: CDR1 GTSNPN and CDR2 SVGIG (reference sequence). This CDR3 region has 11 residues. The V and J ends lost 6 bases and 1 base respectively, with 6 bases between them. The CDR3 DNA follows: TGTGCCTGCGAACGGAACACTGAAGCTTTCTTT. Protein: CACERNTEAFF.

The chain employs TRBV9 and TRBJ1-1; no clear D gene. Trimming cost V 0 bases and J 6 bases, with 12 bases left between them. The length of the CDR3 is 14 residues. CDR1 is SGDLS and CDR2 is YYNGEE in the germline V gene. The CDR3 bases are TGTGCCAGCAGCGTAGAATTATTTGGGGCTGAAGCTTTCTTT. It codes for CASSVELFGAEAFF.

CDR3 sequence (DNA): TGTGCCAGCAGTGAAGGAGGCGGGTATGAGCAGTTCTTC. Its protein product is CASSEGGGYEQFF. The V call is TRBV2, the J call TRBJ2-1, with D perhaps matching TRBD2 (5 bases). V dropped 1 base and J dropped 8 bases, with 9 bases sitting between them. This CDR3 comprises 13 residues. Germline CDR1 and CDR2: SNHLY and FYNNEI.

The CDR3 protein is CASSPTSGNYNEQFF. CDR3 bases: TGCGCCAGCAGCCCAACTAGCGGGAATTACAATGAGCAGTTCTTC. The chain joins TRBV5-1 to TRBJ2-1; 10 bases match TRBD2. CDR1 is SGHRS, CDR2 YFSETQ, per germline. V was clipped by 4 bases and J by 4 bases; unmatched bases: 5. The CDR3 has 15 residues.

The chain combines TRBV10-3 with TRBJ1-5, with D maybe TRBD1 (6 bases). V lost 9 bases and J lost 4, with 10 bases in between. Germline CDR1 is ENHRY and CDR2 is SYGVKD. The CDR3 has 12 amino acids. CDR3 in DNA: TGTGCCATGGGGGCTGAGAATCAGCCCCAGCATTTT. This sequence encodes CAMGAENQPQHF.

The CDR3: CASSRTKENSYNEQFF. The CDR3 DNA follows: TGTGCCAGCAGCCGTACTAAGGAAAACTCCTACAATGAGCAGTTCTTC. V gene TRBV9 combines with J gene TRBJ2-1; D remains unclear. Germline CDR1 reads SGDLS; CDR2 reads YYNGEE. Trimming took off 4 bases at V and 0 bases at J, with 14 bases between the two ends. The CDR3 has 16 residues.

The chain recombines TRBV14 with TRBJ1-2; 8 bases map to TRBD1. Germline values: CDR1 SGHDN, CDR2 FVKESK. The CDR3 is 14 residues long. V shed 1 base, J shed 8 bases, and the junction held 6 bases outside the gene matches. The CDR3 reads CASSQVGQAGGYTF. The CDR3 region has the DNA TGTGCCAGCAGCCAAGTGGGACAGGCCGGGGGCTACACCTTC. The entire variable domain, with the rest obtained from reference TRBV14 and TRBJ1-2, is as follows: EAGVTQFPSHSVIEKGQTVTLRCDPISGHDNLYWYRRVMGKEIKFLLHFVKESKQDESGMPNNRFLAERTGGTYSTLKVQPAELEDSGVYFCASSQVGQAGGYTFGSGTRLTVV.

The chain has TRBV5-1 and TRBJ2-3; the D is unclear. The V gene's germline CDR1 is SGHRS and CDR2 YFSETQ. V was pared by 2 bases and J by 7 bases, with 8 bases between. The CDR3 is made up of 12 amino acids. The CDR3 DNA sequence: TGCGCCAGCAGCTTAGAAGGGAATACGCAGTATTTT. This encodes CASSLEGNTQYF.

The chain joins TRBV2 to TRBJ2-5, with D hard to call. Trimming left V 7 bases short and J 4 bases short, with 19 bases between. The CDR3 contains 15 residues. CDR1 is SNHLY and CDR2 is FYNNEI in the germline V gene. As DNA, the CDR3 is TGTGCCAGCAAGGGTCCGGCAACCGGCCCAGAGACCCAGTACTTC. Residues: CASKGPATGPETQYF.

For this clone: Within the sample, other DNA sequences also encode this same CDR3. This chain joins TRBV20-1 and TRBJ2-7; D call uncertain. CDR3 length equals 11 residues. V lost 3 bases to trimming and J lost 1 base, with 4 bases between them. In germline, CDR1 is DFQATT, CDR2 SNEGSKA (reference sequence). The CDR3 loop reads CSARGSYEQYF. The CDR3 coding sequence is TGCAGTGCTAGGGGGTCCTACGAGCAGTACTTC.

The chain carries TRBV14 and TRBJ1-1, with 8 bases that match TRBD1. J gave up 5 bases and V 2 bases, and 10 bases lay outside the gene matches. CDR3 length: 16 residues. Germline values: CDR1 SGHDN, CDR2 FVKESK. The CDR3 loop is CASSQQRQGSRTEAFF. The CDR3 nucleotides read TGTGCCAGCAGCCAACAACGACAGGGGTCACGTACTGAAGCTTTCTTT.

Written as DNA, the CDR3 is TGTGCTAGTGGTTTGGGGGAAATAACGCGTACCGAAGCTTTCTTT. Residues: CASGLGEITRTEAFF. The rearrangement links TRBV12-5 to TRBJ1-1, with D unresolved. The CDR3 loop spans 15 amino acids. Per germline, CDR1 LGHNT and CDR2 FRNRAP. Trimming removed 1 base at V and 8 bases at J, with 17 bases between.

This clone was found a few times. The chain uses TRBV10-3 and TRBJ2-2; D gene uncertain. The CDR3 sequence is 12 residues long. V was pared by 6 bases and J by 7 bases, with 9 bases between. Germline V lookup: CDR1 ENHRY, CDR2 SYGVKD. Here the CDR3 DNA reads TGTGCCATCAGCAACAGTGGCGGGGAGCTGTTTTTT. Encoded protein: CAISNSGGELFF.

J is TRBJ2-7 and V is TRBV15; D not resolved. CDR1 and CDR2 from the germline V gene are LNHNV and YYDKDF (reference sequence). The V and J ends lost 0 bases and 3 bases respectively, with 12 bases between them. CDR3 length equals 15 residues. CDR3 in amino acids: CATSRDDSTGYEQYF. The CDR3, as DNA: TGTGCCACCAGCAGAGATGATAGTACGGGCTACGAGCAGTACTTC.